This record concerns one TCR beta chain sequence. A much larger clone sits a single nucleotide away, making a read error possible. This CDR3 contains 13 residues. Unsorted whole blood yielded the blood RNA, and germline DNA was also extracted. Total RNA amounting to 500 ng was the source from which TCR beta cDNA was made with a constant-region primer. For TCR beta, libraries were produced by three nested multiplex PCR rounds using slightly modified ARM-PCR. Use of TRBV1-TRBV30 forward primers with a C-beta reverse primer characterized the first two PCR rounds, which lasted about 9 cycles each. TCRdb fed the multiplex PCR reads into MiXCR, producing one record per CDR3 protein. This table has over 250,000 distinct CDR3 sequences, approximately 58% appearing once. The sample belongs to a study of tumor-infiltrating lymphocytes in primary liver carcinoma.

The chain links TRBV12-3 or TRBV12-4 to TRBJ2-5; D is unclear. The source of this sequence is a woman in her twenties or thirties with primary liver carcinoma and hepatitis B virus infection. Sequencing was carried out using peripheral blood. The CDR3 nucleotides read TGTACCAGCAGTTTGCTTAGTCCCGAGACCCAGTACTTC. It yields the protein CTSSLLSPETQYF.